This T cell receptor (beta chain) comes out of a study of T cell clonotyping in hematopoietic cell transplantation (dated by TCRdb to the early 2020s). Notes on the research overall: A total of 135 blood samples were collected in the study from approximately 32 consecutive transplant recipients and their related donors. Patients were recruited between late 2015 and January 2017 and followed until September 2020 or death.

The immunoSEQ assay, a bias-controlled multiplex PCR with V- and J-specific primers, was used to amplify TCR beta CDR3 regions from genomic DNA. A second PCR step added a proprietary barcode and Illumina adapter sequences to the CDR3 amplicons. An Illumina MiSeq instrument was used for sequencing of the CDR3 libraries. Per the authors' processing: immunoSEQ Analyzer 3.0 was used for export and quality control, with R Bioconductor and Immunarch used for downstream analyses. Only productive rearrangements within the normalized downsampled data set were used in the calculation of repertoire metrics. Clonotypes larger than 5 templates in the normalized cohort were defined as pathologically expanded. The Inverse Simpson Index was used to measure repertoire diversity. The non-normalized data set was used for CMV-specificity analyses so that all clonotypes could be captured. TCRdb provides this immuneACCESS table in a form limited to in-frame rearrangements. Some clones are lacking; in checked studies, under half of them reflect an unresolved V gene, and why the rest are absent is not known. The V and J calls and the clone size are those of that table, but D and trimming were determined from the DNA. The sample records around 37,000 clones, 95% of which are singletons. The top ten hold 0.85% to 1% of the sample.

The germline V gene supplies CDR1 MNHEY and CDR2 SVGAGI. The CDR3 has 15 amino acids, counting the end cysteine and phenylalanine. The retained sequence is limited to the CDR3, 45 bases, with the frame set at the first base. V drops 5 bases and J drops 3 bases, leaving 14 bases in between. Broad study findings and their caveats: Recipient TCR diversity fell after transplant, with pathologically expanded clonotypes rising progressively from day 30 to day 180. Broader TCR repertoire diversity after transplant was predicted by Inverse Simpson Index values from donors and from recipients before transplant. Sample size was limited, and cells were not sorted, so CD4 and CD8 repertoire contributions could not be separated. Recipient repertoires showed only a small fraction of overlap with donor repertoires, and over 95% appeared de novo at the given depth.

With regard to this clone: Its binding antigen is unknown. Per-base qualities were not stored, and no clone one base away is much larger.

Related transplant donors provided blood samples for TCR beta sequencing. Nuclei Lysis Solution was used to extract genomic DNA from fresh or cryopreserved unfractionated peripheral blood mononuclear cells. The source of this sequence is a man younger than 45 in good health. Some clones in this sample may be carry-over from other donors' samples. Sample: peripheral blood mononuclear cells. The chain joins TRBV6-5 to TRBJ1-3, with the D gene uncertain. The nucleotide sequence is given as TGTGCCAGCAGTCGTAGGGCGTTAGATGGAAACACCATATATTTT. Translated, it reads CASSRRALDGNTIYF.